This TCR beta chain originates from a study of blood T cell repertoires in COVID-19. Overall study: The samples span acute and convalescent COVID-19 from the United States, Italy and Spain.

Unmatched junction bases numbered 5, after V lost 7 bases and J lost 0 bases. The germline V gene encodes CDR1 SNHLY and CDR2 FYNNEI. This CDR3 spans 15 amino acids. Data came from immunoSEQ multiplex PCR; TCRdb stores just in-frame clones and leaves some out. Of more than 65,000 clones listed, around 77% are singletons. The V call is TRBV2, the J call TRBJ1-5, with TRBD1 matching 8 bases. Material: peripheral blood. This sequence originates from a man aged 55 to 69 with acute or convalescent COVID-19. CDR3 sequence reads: CASTRTGNSNQPQHF. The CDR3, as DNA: TGTGCCAGCACCCGGACAGGGAATAGCAATCAGCCCCAGCATTTT.